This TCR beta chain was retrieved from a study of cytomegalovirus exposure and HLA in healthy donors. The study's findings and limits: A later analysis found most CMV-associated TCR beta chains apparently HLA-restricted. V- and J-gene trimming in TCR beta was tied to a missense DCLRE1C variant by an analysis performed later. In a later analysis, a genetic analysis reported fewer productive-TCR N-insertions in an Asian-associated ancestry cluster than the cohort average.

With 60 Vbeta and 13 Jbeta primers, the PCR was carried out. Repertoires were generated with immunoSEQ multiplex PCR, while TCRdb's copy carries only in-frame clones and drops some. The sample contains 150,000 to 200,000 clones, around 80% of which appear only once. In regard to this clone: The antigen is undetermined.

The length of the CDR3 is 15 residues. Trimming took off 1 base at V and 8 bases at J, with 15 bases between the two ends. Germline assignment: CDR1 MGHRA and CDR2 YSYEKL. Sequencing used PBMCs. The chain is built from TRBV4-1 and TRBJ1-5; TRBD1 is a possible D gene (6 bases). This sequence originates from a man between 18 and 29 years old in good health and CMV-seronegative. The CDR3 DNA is TGCGCCAGCAGCCAAGGTAACAGGGAAGTAGAGCCCCAGCATTTT. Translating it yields CASSQGNREVEPQHF.